The 31 T cell receptor beta chains presented below share a single source sample, sequenced in a study of brain T cells in children with intractable seizures. Time point here: blood from clinic visit 5 months post-surgery; TSC patient then seizure free. Generated by immunoSEQ multiplex PCR, the TCRdb table keeps only in-frame clones and is missing some. The data contain under 400,000 clones, over 90% of them singletons. The sample in question was peripheral blood, obtained more than 4 months after surgery. The receptors come from a boy younger than two with tuberous sclerosis and intractable seizures.

The J gene is TRBJ2-3, the V gene TRBV18; D gene unclear. V lost 1 base, J lost 0 bases, and 2 bases lay in between. CDR1 is KGHSH, CDR2 LQKENI, per germline. The CDR3 covers 13 residues. CDR3 sequence: CASSPQSTDTQYF. The CDR3 nucleotides read TGTGCCAGCTCACCACAAAGCACAGATACGCAGTATTTT.

The genes are TRBV6-5 and TRBJ1-1; possibly TRBD1 for D (5 bases). The CDR3 extends over 15 amino acids. Trimming stripped 2 bases from V and 9 bases from J, with 19 bases between. Germline lookup yields CDR1 MNHEY and CDR2 SVGAGI. CDR3 sequence: CASSYELGTLSKAFF. CDR3 DNA: TGTGCCAGCAGTTACGAGCTCGGGACCCTAAGTAAAGCTTTCTTT.

The rearrangement uses TRBV29-1 and TRBJ1-1, with D uncertain. The CDR3 has 11 residues. V was clipped by 7 bases and J by 1 base, with 7 bases between them. Germline V lookup: CDR1 SQVTM, CDR2 ANQGSEA. CDR3: CSARQNTEAFF. CDR3 DNA sequence: TGCAGCGCCCGACAGAACACTGAAGCTTTCTTT.

This rearrangement joins TRBV11-2 to TRBJ1-5, with 9 bases that match TRBD1. V shed 5 bases, J shed 2 bases, and the junction held 4 bases outside the gene matches. This CDR3 contains 15 residues. CDR1 and CDR2 from the germline V gene are SGHAT and FQNNGV. The CDR3 sequence is CASSPDRGGNQPQHF. CDR3 DNA: TGTGCCAGCAGCCCGGACAGGGGAGGCAATCAGCCCCAGCATTTT.

About this clone itself: The same CDR3 arises from other DNA sequences in this sample as well. V is TRBV6-5 and J is TRBJ2-7; 7 bases line up with TRBD2. The germline V gene has CDR1 MNHEY and CDR2 SVGAGI. CDR3 size: 14 residues. V shed 2 bases, J shed 4 bases, and the junction held 5 bases outside the gene matches. In nucleotides, the CDR3 is TGTGCCAGCAGTTACCGCGGGAGTAGTTACGAGCAGTACTTC. Protein product: CASSYRGSSYEQYF.

The chain is built from TRBV24-1 and TRBJ1-2; no clear D gene. This CDR3 has 11 amino acids. V dropped 6 bases and J dropped 10 bases, with 11 bases sitting between them. Germline V CDR1 and CDR2: KGHDR, SFDVKD. CDR3: CATSLGRAYTF. CDR3 DNA sequence: TGTGCCACCAGTTTGGGAAGGGCCTACACCTTC.

CDR3 coding DNA: TGTGCCAGCAGCAGTCGCCACGAGCAGTACTTC. It codes for CASSSRHEQYF. The chain has TRBV12-3 or TRBV12-4 and TRBJ2-7; D is uncertain. CDR3 length: 11 residues. Trimming removed 6 bases at V and 5 bases at J, with 8 bases between.

The chain joins TRBV7-8 to TRBJ2-2; TRBD1 aligns across 8 bases. The CDR3 has 16 residues. With 6 bases clipped from V and 1 base from J, the junction kept 7 bases outside the gene matches. The germline V gene encodes CDR1 SGHVS and CDR2 FQNEAQ. The CDR3 sequence: CASSADRAKNTGELFF. The DNA of the CDR3 is TGTGCCAGCAGTGCGGACAGGGCAAAGAACACCGGGGAGCTGTTTTTT. Based on the CDR3 plus reference TRBV7-8 and TRBJ2-2, the full variable domain is GAGVSQSPRYKVAKRGQDVALRCDPISGHVSLFWYQQALGQGPEFLTYFQNEAQLDKSGLPSDRFFAERPEGSVSTLKIQRTQQEDSAVYLCASSADRAKNTGELFFGEGSRLTVL.

The chain is built from TRBV30 and TRBJ1-6; 10 bases line up with TRBD1. The CDR3 totals 13 residues. CDR1 is GTSNPN and CDR2 is SVGIG in the germline V gene (reference sequence). The ends lost 5 bases at V and 9 bases at J; junction bases unmatched: 4. In nucleotides, the CDR3 is TGTGCCTGGGCGACAGGGGGCTCTTCACCCCTCCACTTT. It is translated as CAWATGGSSPLHF.

The J gene is TRBJ2-4, the V gene TRBV11-3, with D hard to call. CDR1 SGHNT and CDR2 YENEEA come from the germline V gene. Deletions cut 3 bases from V and 1 base from J, with 7 bases between. The CDR3 has 14 amino acids. The DNA for the CDR3 is TGTGCCAGCAGCTTGGAAGGCGCCAAAAACATTCAGTACTTC. Its protein is CASSLEGAKNIQYF.

This chain joins TRBV13 and TRBJ2-1; 7 bases map to TRBD1. This CDR3 has 14 amino acids. Per germline, CDR1 PRHDT and CDR2 FYEKMQ (reference sequence). Trimming at V came to 4 bases and at J to 6 bases, leaving 6 bases not matched to a gene. The CDR3 loop is CASSSSGQFNEQFF. As DNA, the CDR3 is TGTGCCAGCAGCTCCTCGGGACAGTTCAATGAGCAGTTCTTC.

The chain is built from TRBV30 and TRBJ2-1; D is unclear. Deletions cut 2 bases from V and 9 bases from J, with 8 bases between. CDR1 and CDR2 (germline): GTSNPN, SVGIG (reference sequence). This CDR3 is built from 11 residues. The CDR3: CAWSPGLEQFF. The CDR3 DNA sequence: TGTGCCTGGAGTCCCGGCCTTGAGCAGTTCTTC.

The chain uses TRBV18 and TRBJ2-3; 7 positions agree with TRBD2. This CDR3 region has 19 residues. V was clipped by 3 bases and J by 2 bases; unmatched bases: 17. From germline, CDR1 is KGHSH and CDR2 LQKENI. CDR3 DNA sequence: TGTGCCAGCTCACCTTTACCGAGAGTCCAAGCGGGAAACACAGATACGCAGTATTTT. Translation: CASSPLPRVQAGNTDTQYF.

The chain uses TRBV30 and TRBJ2-6; 9 nucleotides line up with TRBD1. CDR1 GTSNPN and CDR2 SVGIG come from the germline V gene (reference sequence). This CDR3 region has 16 residues. The V gene end was trimmed by 5 bases and the J gene end by 0 bases; junction bases not matched to a gene: 5. In DNA, the CDR3 is TGTGCCTGGCGGGACAGGGTTATCTCTGGGGCCAACGTCCTGACTTTC. Encoded protein: CAWRDRVISGANVLTF.

V and J are TRBV7-2 and TRBJ2-5; 13 nucleotides align to TRBD2. The CDR3 sequence is 15 residues long. Germline V CDR1 and CDR2: SGHTA, FQGNSA. Trimming took 4 bases from V and 1 from J; bases not matched to a gene: 0. CDR3 sequence (DNA): TGTGCCAGCAGCTGGACTAGCGGGAGCCAAGAGACCCAGTACTTC. Its protein is CASSWTSGSQETQYF.

The count of this clone is one. J is TRBJ1-2 and V is TRBV27; D is ambiguous. This CDR3 comprises 13 residues. V was clipped by 3 bases and J by 5 bases, with 10 bases between them. Germline values: CDR1 MNHEY, CDR2 SMNVEV (reference sequence). The CDR3 DNA follows: TGTGCCAGCAGTTTCGGCCAGGATTATGGCTACACCTTC. Encoded protein: CASSFGQDYGYTF.

This chain joins TRBV5-1 and TRBJ2-7; 10 nucleotides align to TRBD1. V shed 0 bases and J 3 bases; nucleotides not matched to a gene: 6. The CDR3 totals 16 residues. Per germline, CDR1 SGHRS and CDR2 YFSETQ. Here the CDR3 reads CASSLGTGTGDYEQYF. The DNA of the CDR3 is TGCGCCAGCAGCTTGGGGACCGGGACAGGGGACTACGAGCAGTACTTC.

The sample holds a few counts of this clone. The CDR3 DNA reads as TGTGCCAGCGGGGACAGGGGCTACGAGCAGTACTTC. Translated, it gives CASGDRGYEQYF. V gene TRBV6-5 combines with J gene TRBJ2-7; 10 bases match TRBD1. The trim removed 8 bases at V and 3 bases at J, leaving 1 base unmatched. This CDR3 is built from 12 residues. Germline CDR1 reads MNHEY; CDR2 reads SVGAGI.

V and J are TRBV11-3 and TRBJ2-1; D possibly uses TRBD1 or TRBD2 (6 bases each). The V gene's germline CDR1 is SGHNT and CDR2 YENEEA. V dropped 1 base and J dropped 7 bases, with 11 bases sitting between them. The CDR3 totals 14 residues. The CDR3 spells CASSLGGALNEQFF. CDR3 sequence (DNA): TGTGCCAGCAGCTTAGGGGGGGCCCTGAATGAGCAGTTCTTC.

The chain uses TRBV5-5 and TRBJ2-2; no clear D gene. V shed 4 bases and J shed 6 bases, with 13 bases lying between them. The CDR3 loop spans 14 amino acids. Germline loops: CDR1 SGHKS, CDR2 YYEKEE (reference sequence). The CDR3 sequence is CASSTAPGSGELFF. The CDR3 coding sequence is TGTGCCAGCAGCACAGCCCCGGGTTCCGGGGAGCTGTTTTTT.

The V and J genes are TRBV7-9 and TRBJ2-3; D unresolved. From germline, CDR1 is SEHNR and CDR2 FQNEAQ (reference sequence). The V gene lost 8 bases and the J gene lost 0 bases, with 9 bases spanning the gap. This CDR3 has 13 residues. CDR3 sequence (DNA): TGTGCCAGCTGCTACGCTAGCACAGATACGCAGTATTTT. Its protein product is CASCYASTDTQYF.

This rearrangement joins TRBV28 to TRBJ1-5, with 8 bases that match TRBD1. V gave up 2 bases and J gave up 1 base; unmatched junction bases: 1. Germline V lookup: CDR1 MDHEN, CDR2 SYDVKM. The length of the CDR3 is 15 residues. The CDR3 DNA follows: TGTGCCAGCAGTTTAGGACAGGGCAGCAATCAGCCCCAGCATTTT. Protein: CASSLGQGSNQPQHF.

The rearrangement joins TRBV30 to TRBJ1-2; 9 nucleotides align to TRBD1. CDR3 length: 14 residues. Unmatched junction bases numbered 7, after V lost 4 bases and J lost 4 bases. In germline, CDR1 is GTSNPN, CDR2 SVGIG (reference sequence). The CDR3 spells CAWTGTGFGYGYTF. The CDR3, as DNA: TGTGCCTGGACCGGGACAGGGTTCGGCTATGGCTACACCTTC.

The chain has TRBV9 and TRBJ1-1; 7 positions match TRBD1. CDR3 length: 15 amino acids. Germline values: CDR1 SGDLS, CDR2 YYNGEE. V lost 1 base, J lost 2 bases, and 5 bases stayed unmatched. The CDR3 DNA follows: TGTGCCAGCAGCGTAACCGGGACAGAAAACACTGAAGCTTTCTTT. Its protein product is CASSVTGTENTEAFF.

The chain employs TRBV7-9 and TRBJ1-2, with TRBD1 matching 7 bases. CDR3 size: 14 residues. Unmatched junction bases numbered 6, after V lost 4 bases and J lost 4 bases. From germline, CDR1 is SEHNR and CDR2 FQNEAQ (reference sequence). The CDR3 spells CASSSRQGIYGYTF. The CDR3 bases are TGTGCCAGCAGCTCCCGACAGGGAATCTATGGCTACACCTTC.

A single count supports this clone. The V and J genes are TRBV5-1 and TRBJ2-7; D might be TRBD2 (5 bases). The CDR3 totals 13 residues. Germline loops: CDR1 SGHRS, CDR2 YFSETQ. Trimming pared 6 bases from V and 4 bases from J, leaving 14 bases between. The CDR3 DNA follows: TGCGCCAGCAAGGAGGCAGTTCTTTACGAGCAGTACTTC. The encoded protein is CASKEAVLYEQYF.

CDR3 sequence (DNA): TGTGCCAGCAGTTACTCGGGGGCGGAATGGGAGACCCAGTACTTC. Translated: CASSYSGAEWETQYF. This chain joins TRBV6-5 and TRBJ2-5; maybe TRBD1 (6 bases). Germline CDR1 reads MNHEY; CDR2 reads SVGAGI. The CDR3 consists of 15 residues. Trimming took 0 bases from V and 5 from J, leaving 13 bases between them.

The chain joins TRBV23-1 to TRBJ2-7; TRBD2 matches 12 bases. TRBV23-1 is flagged as an ORF with uncertain function. The V and J ends lost 2 bases and 1 base, in that order; junction bases with no gene match: 12. CDR3 size: 19 residues. CDR3 bases: TGCGCCAGCAGTCAAACTAGCGGGGGGCCTCCTTTCTCATCCTACGAGCAGTACTTC. This encodes CASSQTSGGPPFSSYEQYF.

In the case of this clone: A junction boundary mismatches the germline segment, possibly from a read error. V gene TRBV24-1 combines with J gene TRBJ2-1, with D uncertain. The length of the CDR3 is 13 residues. From germline, CDR1 is KGHDR and CDR2 SFDVKD. CDR3 sequence reads: CATSDLFYDEQFF. CDR3 coding DNA: TGTGCCACCAGTGATTTGTTCTACGATGAGCAGTTCTTC.

CDR3 protein: CASSARGASSSSYNEQFF. Here the CDR3 DNA reads TGTGCCAGCAGCGCTCGGGGGGCTAGCTCCAGCTCCTACAATGAGCAGTTCTTC. The V and J genes are TRBV9 and TRBJ2-1, with TRBD2 as a possible D gene (7 bases). In germline, CDR1 is SGDLS, CDR2 YYNGEE. V was pared by 3 bases and J by 0 bases, with 19 bases between. The CDR3 spans 18 residues. The full variable domain, in which reference TRBV9 and TRBJ2-1 provide the parts outside the CDR3, is DSGVTQTPKHLITATGQRVTLRCSPRSGDLSVYWYQQSLDQGLQFLIQYYNGEERAKGNILERFSAQQFPDLHSELNLSSLELGDSALYFCASSARGASSSSYNEQFFGPGTRLTVL.

Regarding this clone: One junction end does not reproduce the germline sequence, and a read error may be involved. V is TRBV4-1 and J is TRBJ1-2; D remains ambiguous. The CDR3 length is 12 residues. CDR1 and CDR2 (germline): MGHRA, YSYEKL. CDR3 in DNA: TGCGCCAGCGGCCAAGATCGATATGGCTACACCTTC. Protein sequence: CASGQDRYGYTF.